Shown below are 14 T cell receptor beta chains from a single sample sequenced in a study of human T cells and chemical hapten exposure. Time point: pre-sensitization, week 0. Treatment reported: therapeutic diphenylcyclopropenone sensitization with weekly scalp DPC. TCRdb passed the RACE reads through MiXCR, listing each CDR3 protein once. The profile shows around 57,000 distinct CDR3 sequences, approximately 11% of them singletons. The specimen was whole blood, collected in connection with sensitization to the hapten diphenylcyclopropenone (DPC). These receptors originate from a woman in her forties with alopecia areata. Some clones in this sample may be carry-over from other donors' samples.

This clonotype was seen a few times. V usage is TRBV10-3 and J usage is TRBJ2-7; 7 nucleotides align to TRBD2. The V and J ends lost 10 bases and 1 base, in that order; junction bases with no gene match: 10. The CDR3 length is 14 residues. Germline V CDR1 and CDR2: ENHRY, SYGVKD. This CDR3 reads CATRNTSVSYEQYF. The CDR3 DNA is TGTGCCACGAGGAATACTAGCGTATCCTACGAGCAGTACTTC.

The table lists this clonotype with many counts. The chain links TRBV4-3 to TRBJ2-7; possible D gene TRBD2, 5 bases. The CDR3 is 13 residues long. Per germline, CDR1 LGHNA and CDR2 YSLEER. V was clipped by 5 bases and J by 7 bases, with 15 bases between them. The CDR3 loop is CASSFFGRGEQYF. The CDR3, as DNA: TGCGCCAGCAGCTTCTTCGGCCGGGGAGAGCAGTACTTC.

The chain is built from TRBV20-1 and TRBJ2-2; TRBD2 aligns across 7 bases. CDR3 length: 14 amino acids. Trimming removed 4 bases from V and 2 bases from J; junction bases left unmatched: 4. Germline V gene lookup returns CDR1 DFQATT and CDR2 SNEGSKA (reference sequence). CDR3 nucleotides: TGCAGTGCTACAGCGGGAAGTAACACCGGGGAGCTGTTTTTT. Its protein product is CSATAGSNTGELFF.

This clonotype was observed a handful of times. This chain links TRBV27 with TRBJ2-7; the match to TRBD1 covers 10 bases. After removal of 5 bases from V and 6 bases from J, the junction contained 7 bases not matched to a gene. The CDR3 is 14 residues long. Germline V gives CDR1 MNHEY, CDR2 SMNVEV (reference sequence). Written as DNA, the CDR3 is TGTGCCAGCAGTCCCCGGACAGGGGGGTTCGAGCAGTACTTC. It yields the protein CASSPRTGGFEQYF.

This clonotype was seen a handful of times. At one of its ends the junction is not consistent with the germline gene, which may arise from a read error. J is TRBJ1-4 and V is TRBV28; a weak D match, TRBD1 (6 bases). The CDR3 is made up of 14 amino acids. Germline loops: CDR1 MDHEN, CDR2 SYDVKM. Written as DNA, the CDR3 is TGTGCCAGCTTAAACCAGGGGTTTAATAAAAAACTGTTTTTT. Its translation: CASLNQGFNKKLFF.

The sample holds a few counts of this clonotype. The rearrangement links TRBV7-8 to TRBJ2-2; weak D call: TRBD1 (6 bases). This CDR3 contains 20 residues. Germline V gene sequence: CDR1 SGHVS, CDR2 FQNEAQ. V lost 2 bases, J lost 5 bases, and 27 bases lay in between. The CDR3 sequence: CASSLRPAWARGSGTGELFF. The CDR3 region has the DNA TGTGCCAGCAGCTTACGTCCCGCCTGGGCAAGGGGGAGTGGGACCGGGGAGCTGTTTTTT.

The sample holds many counts of this clonotype. The chain carries TRBV20-1 and TRBJ2-3; 14 bases map to TRBD2. Losses at the gene ends were 3 bases for V and 5 bases for J; bases not matched to a gene: 10. The CDR3 is 17 residues long. Germline-derived CDR1 and CDR2 are DFQATT and SNEGSKA (reference sequence). For the CDR3, the DNA is TGCAGTGCTAGGCCCCCGACTAGCGGGAGGGCGGGAGATACGCAGTATTTT. Protein sequence: CSARPPTSGRAGDTQYF.

J is TRBJ2-7 and V is TRBV7-2; 10 bases are shared with TRBD1. The V gene end was trimmed by 8 bases and the J gene end by 3 bases; junction bases not matched to a gene: 7. CDR1 SGHTA and CDR2 FQGNSA come from the germline V gene. This CDR3 contains 14 residues. As DNA, the CDR3 is TGTGCCAGCTCAAAGGGACAGGGGTACTACGAGCAGTACTTC. This codes for CASSKGQGYYEQYF.

The chain uses TRBV5-5 and TRBJ1-5; D is perhaps TRBD1 (5 bases). Germline V gives CDR1 SGHKS, CDR2 YYEKEE (reference sequence). The CDR3 covers 14 residues. The V end was cut by 3 bases, the J end by 4 bases, with 11 bases between. As DNA, the CDR3 is TGTGCCAGCAGCTCGAACTGGGGGAATCAGCCCCAGCATTTT. This codes for CASSSNWGNQPQHF.

This clonotype has only a few counts. The rearrangement uses TRBV9 and TRBJ1-2; D remains ambiguous. In germline, CDR1 is SGDLS, CDR2 YYNGEE. Trimming left V 1 base short and J 0 bases short, with 4 bases between. The CDR3 sequence is 13 residues long. CDR3 loop: CASSVSANYGYTF. As DNA, the CDR3 is TGTGCCAGCAGCGTAAGCGCTAACTATGGCTACACCTTC.

This clonotype was counted at least ten times. The V and J genes are TRBV6-1 and TRBJ2-7; 7 nucleotides match TRBD2. There are 14 residues in the CDR3. CDR1 and CDR2 (germline): MNHNS, SASEGT. V was pared by 4 bases and J by 0 bases, with 3 bases of the junction left unmatched. For the CDR3, the DNA is TGTGCCAGCAGTGGGGAGGGACCCTCCTACGAGCAGTACTTC. Its translation is CASSGEGPSYEQYF.

This clonotype was detected ten times or more. One end of the junction does not line up with germline, which may come from a read error. The rearrangement joins TRBV3-1 to TRBJ2-3; D is uncertain. CDR3 length: 12 amino acids. Germline V gene sequence: CDR1 LGHDT, CDR2 YNNKEL (reference sequence). CDR3 DNA sequence: TGTGCCAGCAGCAAAGACACAGATACGCAGTATTTT. It translates to CASSKDTDTQYF.

This clonotype has just a few counts. The chain employs TRBV6-5 and TRBJ2-3, with no clear D. The CDR3 covers 14 residues. V lost 0 bases to trimming and J lost 3 bases, with 7 bases between them. CDR1 is MNHEY and CDR2 is SVGAGI in the germline V gene. The CDR3 DNA is TGTGCCAGCAGTTACTCAGGGCCAACAGATACGCAGTATTTT. It specifies CASSYSGPTDTQYF.

This chain joins TRBV2 and TRBJ2-1; D might be TRBD1 or TRBD2, each matching 5 bases. The V gene's germline CDR1 is SNHLY and CDR2 FYNNEI. CDR3 length equals 14 residues. Trimming shortened V by 10 bases and J by 0 bases, and 13 bases separated the two germline ends. The CDR3 is CATTGRDSYNEQFF. The CDR3 coding sequence is TGTGCCACCACGGGACGGGACTCCTACAATGAGCAGTTCTTC.